This TCR beta chain comes out of a study of cytomegalovirus exposure and HLA in healthy donors. Study-wide findings and caveats: In a later analysis, common viral pathogens appeared linked to several of the most significant clusters. Segments of the TCR beta V type were, in most cases, productive about 87% or about 30% of the time in an earlier analysis. Later analysis showed most CMV-associated TCR beta chains appearing HLA-restricted. Accurate HLA-A and HLA-B prediction from TCR beta sequences was reported for most subjects.

As concerns this clone: The antigen is unknown.

Germline V gene sequence: CDR1 SGHTS, CDR2 YDEGEE. Trimming cost V 1 base and J 4 bases, with 6 bases left between them. This CDR3 has 13 residues. This PCR relied on a set of 60 Vbeta primers and 13 Jbeta primers. Assay used: immunoSEQ multiplex PCR; TCRdb lists only in-frame clones, some missing. The data hold about 110,000 clones, with roughly 13% observed a single time. The sequence came from a middle-aged man in good health and CMV-seropositive. The sample taken for sequencing was PBMCs. J is TRBJ1-3 and V is TRBV5-8; D gene unclear. The CDR3 protein is CASSLRQGNTIYF. CDR3 nucleotides: TGTGCCAGCAGCTTGCGCCAGGGAAACACCATATATTTT.